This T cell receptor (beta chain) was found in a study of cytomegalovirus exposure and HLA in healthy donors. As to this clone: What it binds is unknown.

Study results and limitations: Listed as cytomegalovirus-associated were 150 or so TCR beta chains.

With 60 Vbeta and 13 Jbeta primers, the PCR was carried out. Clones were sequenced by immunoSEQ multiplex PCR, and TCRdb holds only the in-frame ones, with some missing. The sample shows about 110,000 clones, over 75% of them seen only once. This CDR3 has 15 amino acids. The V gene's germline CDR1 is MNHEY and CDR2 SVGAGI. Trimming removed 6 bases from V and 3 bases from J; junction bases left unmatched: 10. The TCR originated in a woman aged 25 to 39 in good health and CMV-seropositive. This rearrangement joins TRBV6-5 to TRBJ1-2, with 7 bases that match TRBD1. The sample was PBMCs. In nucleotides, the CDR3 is TGTGCCAGCAGGGGTAAGGGGACAGCATACTATGGCTACACCTTC. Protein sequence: CASRGKGTAYYGYTF.